This T cell receptor (beta chain) was obtained from a study of OX40 agonist ivuxolimab in advanced cancers. For the study at large: With ivuxolimab, an agonistic anti-OX40 (CD134) antibody, patients were treated. Every 2 weeks, patients got intravenous ivuxolimab at one of six dose levels (0.01-10 mg/kg).

The repertoire was sequenced with immunoSEQ multiplex PCR; TCRdb's copy has only in-frame clones and lacks some. The table lists about 86,000 clones, under 95% of them singletons. CDR3 length: 12 amino acids. With 0 bases removed from V and 4 bases from J, the gap between germline ends came to 3 bases. Germline CDR1 MNHNY, CDR2 SVGAGI (reference sequence). The specimen comprised CD4+ or CD8+ T cells sorted from blood, sampled in a trial of the OX40 agonist ivuxolimab. This TCR was recovered from an adult with an advanced solid tumor such as melanoma, head and neck, liver or kidney cancer. The chain has TRBV6-6 and TRBJ2-5; D remains ambiguous. This chain's CDR3 is CASSYSTETQYF. CDR3 sequence (DNA): TGTGCCAGCAGTTACTCGACAGAGACCCAGTACTTC.